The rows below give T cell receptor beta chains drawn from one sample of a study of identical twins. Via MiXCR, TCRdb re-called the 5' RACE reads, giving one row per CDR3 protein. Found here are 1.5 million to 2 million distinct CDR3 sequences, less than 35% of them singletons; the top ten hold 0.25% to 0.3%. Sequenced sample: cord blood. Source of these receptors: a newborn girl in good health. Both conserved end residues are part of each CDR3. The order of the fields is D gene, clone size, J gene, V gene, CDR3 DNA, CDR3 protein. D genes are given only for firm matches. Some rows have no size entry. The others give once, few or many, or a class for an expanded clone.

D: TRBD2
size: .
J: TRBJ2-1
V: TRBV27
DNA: TGTGCCAGCAGTTTAGGGGTGCAGGGAACTAGCGGGAGACACAATGAGCAGTTCTTC
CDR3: CASSLGVQGTSGRHNEQFF

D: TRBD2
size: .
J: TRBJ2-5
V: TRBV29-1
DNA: TGCAGCGGATCGCAATCGAATGACGGGGGGGGGACCCAGTACTTC
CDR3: CSGSQSNDGGGTQYF

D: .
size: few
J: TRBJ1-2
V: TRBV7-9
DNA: TGTGCCAGCAGCTTACCCCAGGGCCCCTATGGCTACACCTTC
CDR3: CASSLPQGPYGYTF

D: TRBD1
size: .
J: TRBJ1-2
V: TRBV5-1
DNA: TGCGCCAGCAGCCATGGGACAGGGGCTGGCTATGGCTACACCTTC
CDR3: CASSHGTGAGYGYTF

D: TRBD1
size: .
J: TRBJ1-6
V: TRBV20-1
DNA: TGCAGTGCTCCGCGGACAGGGGGTTCACCCCTCCACTTT
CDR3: CSAPRTGGSPLHF

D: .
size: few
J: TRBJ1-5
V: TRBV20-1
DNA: TGCAGTGCTGCACTCAACAGGCGGCAGCCCCAGCATTTT
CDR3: CSAALNRRQPQHF

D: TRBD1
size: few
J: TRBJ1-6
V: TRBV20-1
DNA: TGCAGCCCTAGAGCAACGACAGGGGGCATTACTTCACCCCTCCACTTT
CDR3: CSPRATTGGITSPLHF

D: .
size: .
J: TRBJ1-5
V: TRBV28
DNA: TGTGCCAGCAGTTTATGGGAGGGCTATAGCAATCAGCCCCAGCATTTT
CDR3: CASSLWEGYSNQPQHF

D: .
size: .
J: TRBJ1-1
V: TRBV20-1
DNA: TGCAGTGCTATCTCTCCGGGGCAGAACACTGAAGCTTTCTTT
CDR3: CSAISPGQNTEAFF

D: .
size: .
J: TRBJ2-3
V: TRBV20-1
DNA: TGCAGTGCTAGAGAGATAGCGGCCCATAGCACAGATACGCAGTATTTT
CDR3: CSAREIAAHSTDTQYF

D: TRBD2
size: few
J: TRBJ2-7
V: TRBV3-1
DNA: TGTGCCAGCAGCCGACTACCCTCTAGCGGGAGTAGTTACGAGCAGTACTTC
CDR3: CASSRLPSSGSSYEQYF

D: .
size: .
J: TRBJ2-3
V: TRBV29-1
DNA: TGCAGCGCCTCAGGACAGCTACTCACAGATACGCAGTATTTT
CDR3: CSASGQLLTDTQYF

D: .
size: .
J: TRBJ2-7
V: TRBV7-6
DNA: TGTGCCAGCAGCTTAGCGTCCAGGGGCTGCTACGAGCAGTACTTC
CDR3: CASSLASRGCYEQYF

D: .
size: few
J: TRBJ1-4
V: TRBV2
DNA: TGTGCCAGCGGACCCTACCGGGGTGAAAAACTGTTTTTT
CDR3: CASGPYRGEKLFF

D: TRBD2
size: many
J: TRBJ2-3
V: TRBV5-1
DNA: TGCGCCAGCAGCTTGAACTGGGCTCGCGGGAGGTATGGAGATACGCAGTATTTT
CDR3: CASSLNWARGRYGDTQYF

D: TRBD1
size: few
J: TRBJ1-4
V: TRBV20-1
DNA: TGCAGTGCTAGAGATCGGGCAGGGGGCGAAAAACTGTTTTTT
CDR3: CSARDRAGGEKLFF

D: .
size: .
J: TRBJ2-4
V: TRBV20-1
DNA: TGCAGTGCTCGAATACAGGGTTCCAAAAACATTCAGTACTTC
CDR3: CSARIQGSKNIQYF

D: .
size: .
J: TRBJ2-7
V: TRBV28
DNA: TGTGCCACCTGGACAGGGAGGGGCGAGCAGTACTTC
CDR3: CATWTGRGEQYF

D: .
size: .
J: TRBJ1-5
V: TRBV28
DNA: TGTGCCAGCAGTTTTTTTGGTCGGCAGCCCCAGCATTTT
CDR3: CASSFFGRQPQHF

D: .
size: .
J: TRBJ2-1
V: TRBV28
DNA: TGTGCCAGCAGTTTTTTAGGTAGCGTCGGTCAAGAGACCCAGTTCTTC
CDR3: CASSFLGSVGQETQFF

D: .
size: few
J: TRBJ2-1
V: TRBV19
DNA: TGTGCCAGTATGGTCACCCTTGCCTACAATGAGCAGTTCTTC
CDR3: CASMVTLAYNEQFF

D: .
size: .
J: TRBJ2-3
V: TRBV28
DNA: TGTGCCAGCAGTTTGACCAGCCGGGTAGTCACAGATACGCAGTATTTT
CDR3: CASSLTSRVVTDTQYF

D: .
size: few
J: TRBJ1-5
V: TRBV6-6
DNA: TGTGCCAGCAGTCAGAACCCCATGGCGGGCAATCAGCCCCAGCATTTT
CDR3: CASSQNPMAGNQPQHF

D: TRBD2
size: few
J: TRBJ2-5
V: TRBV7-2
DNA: TGTGCCAGCAGCTCTCGACTAGCGGGGGATCAAGAGACCCAGTACTTC
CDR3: CASSSRLAGDQETQYF

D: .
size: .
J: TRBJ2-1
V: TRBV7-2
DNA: TGTGCCAGCAGCCGCGTGGTGGTCAATGAGCAGTTCTTC
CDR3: CASSRVVVNEQFF

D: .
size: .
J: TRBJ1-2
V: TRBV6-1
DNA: TGTGCCAGCATTACAGGGATAGGCTATGGCTACACCTTC
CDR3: CASITGIGYGYTF

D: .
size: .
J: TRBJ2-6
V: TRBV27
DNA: TGTGCCAGCAGACGTGGGGGGAAAGAAGCCAACGTCCTGACTTTC
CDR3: CASRRGGKEANVLTF

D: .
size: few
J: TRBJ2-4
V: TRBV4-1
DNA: TGCGCCAGCAGCCAGACCCTCCTAGCCAAAAACATTCAGTACTTC
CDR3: CASSQTLLAKNIQYF